The source of this T cell receptor beta chain is a study of regulatory T cells in long-lasting Graves disease (dated by TCRdb to the early 2020s). Looking at the study overall: In the newly diagnosed Graves' disease group, patients had been taking antithyroid drugs for less than 3 months. Persistent Graves' disease patients were compared with newly diagnosed Graves' disease patients by peripheral blood TCR sequencing and RNA sequencing. The study was registered as a clinical trial and conducted in China. A total of around 35 samples underwent TCR sequencing: around 13 from persistent and around 20 from newly diagnosed Graves' disease patients. General study outcomes and caveats: As a limitation, the authors acknowledged that the small sample size may reduce accuracy. Only the TCR beta chain was sequenced and analyzed. Preferential use of TRBV28, TRBJ1-2 and TRBJ2-5 was observed in persistent disease, whereas TRBV20-1 and TRBJ2-1 were favored in newly diagnosed disease. Only peripheral blood was studied, because thyroid tissue, the primary lesion, was inaccessible. Patients with persistent disease shared more public clonotypes (about 2,700) than newly diagnosed patients did (around 930). Persistent Graves' disease patients showed lower TCR Shannon entropy and fewer highly expanded clones than newly diagnosed patients, suggesting clonal expansion.

This clonotype occurred a few times. Its binding antigen is unknown. No quality values exist for individual bases; no much larger clone is one base distant. The meaning of the sample's time point label: newly diagnosed GD, antithyroid drugs for less than 3 months. RNA was extracted from PBMCs in TRIzol for both TCR sequencing and RNA sequencing. The diagnosis of Graves' disease followed American Thyroid Association guidelines. Recruitment of patients was carried out at an endocrinology department in Xi'an, China. From each patient, around 9 milliliters of peripheral blood was collected into an EDTA anticoagulant tube. Ficoll Paque Plus density gradient separation was used to isolate PBMCs, and no additional T cell sorting was done. RNA quality was checked with an Agilent 2100 Bioanalyzer and agarose gel, and concentration with a NanoDrop 2000. Libraries were built with multiplex PCR. Sequencing took place on an Illumina HiSeq 4000. TCR beta libraries were built with iRepertoire HTBI primers and Arm-PCR amplification of CDR3 regions. Before sequencing, the PCR products went through gel purification. In the original analysis: Across samples, 60 to 80 TRBV and 13 to 15 TRBJ segments were identified and used for gene usage analysis of CDR3 amino acid clonotypes. COPE and FqMerger were used to merge filtered high-quality paired reads into contigs. Contigs were aligned with BLAST to IMGT TRBV, TRBD and TRBJ reference genes, and CDR3 was defined per IMGT. Clonotypes above 0.1% frequency were classified as highly expanded clones. Repertoire diversity was measured by Shannon entropy, and V-J evenness by the Gini coefficient. A clonotype was considered public if more than one individual shared it. TCRdb passed the public sequencing reads through fastp at Q25 and MiXCR, retaining productive beta sequences. Each record represents a unique CDR3 protein, reported with the most common genes and DNA among its rows. The V and J calls were not made by the authors but by TCRdb's processing. The sample profile shows hundreds of thousands of distinct CDR3 sequences; 12% of them were found once. The ten largest clones capture around 9.3% of the sample.

Its CDR3 holds 17 amino acids, cysteine through phenylalanine. Of all the DNA, just the CDR3 is kept, 51 bases in frame from base 1. From the germline V gene, CDR1 is SNHLY and CDR2 is FYNNEI. Here V drops 5 bases and J drops 2 bases, and the junction holds 10 bases not matched to any gene. This sample was also put to use in a study of T cells in Graves' hyperthyroidism and ophthalmopathy. Reported in the second study: Graves' hyperthyroidism was defined as stable when no progression to ophthalmopathy occurred over 18 months of follow-up. Hyperthyroidism patients were newly diagnosed, with disease duration under 2 months, and aged 18 to 65 years. The study excluded patients with uncontrolled infections, other autoimmune diseases, pregnancy or lactation. Diagnoses relied on clinical symptoms, serum thyroxine and TRAb, thyroid ultrasound and orbital computed tomography. A first-round RT-PCR of the TCR CDR3 used the HTBI primer set with the Qiagen OneStep RT-PCR kit. Blood samples also contained most of the expanded thyroid clonotypes (frequency above 0.001), which suggests that blood repertoires may reflect thyroid immune responses. In cross-validation, a model built on a 13 V-J signature told ophthalmopathy apart from stable hyperthyroidism with over 85% sensitivity and roughly 81% specificity, and in testing the same model reached 80%/75%. During validation, the model predicted progression to ophthalmopathy a median of around 7 months ahead of onset, with around 71% sensitivity and 72% to 85% specificity. A discovery cohort of about a hundred patients, 43 with Graves' ophthalmopathy and 55 to 60 with stable Graves' hyperthyroidism, was used to find distinguishing TCR V-J signatures. Whether ophthalmopathy could be predicted prospectively was tested in an independent validation cohort made up of 18 to 20 hyperthyroidism patients plus 17 patients who later progressed to ophthalmopathy. The roughly 90 discovery patients were divided at random into training and test sets in a 7:3 ratio. Thyroid tissue and blood T-cell repertoires from about 6 Graves' hyperthyroidism patients were also compared in the study. Once sampling was done, hyperthyroidism patients were given methimazole at a starting dose of 30 mg daily, whereas ophthalmopathy patients were given high-dose intravenous methylprednisolone. A second multiplex PCR round built the libraries, followed by size selection and purification. Libraries were sequenced paired-end with 100 bp reads on an Illumina HiSeq2000. SOAPnuke was used to process the raw data, removing reads that contained adapters or uncalled bases, had a mean Phred below 15, or lacked an exact match to the constant primer or identifier. High-quality paired reads were merged with COPE v1.2.5, and unique nucleotide sequences were defined as clonotypes. MiTCR v1.1 was used to align clonotypes to the IMGT TRBV, TRBD and TRBJ reference segments. Only V-J combinations with frequency above 0.0001, covering about 99% of repertoires, were analysed. A TCS score was defined as the ratio between F50 (clonal expansion) and ExV (chaos), using BLOSUM62-based TCRdist between CDR3 peptides within each V-J. Welch's t-statistics and random forest reduced fewer than 600 V-J features to 13, which were used in a naive Bayes classifier (R e1071). Sample size was not statistically predetermined, and investigators were not blinded to group allocation. The paper describes TCR Vbeta CDR3 sequencing of about 140 peripheral blood samples, made up of fewer than 50 ophthalmopathy patients, approximately 73 hyperthyroidism patients and 17 progressor patients.

The source material was peripheral blood mononuclear cells (PBMCs), sampled at new diagnosis, from a patient treated with antithyroid drugs. The V gene is TRBV2 and the J gene is TRBJ2-3; 10 junctional bases match TRBD1. The TCR sequence derives from a woman aged 25 to 39 with Graves disease. Donor details come from another sample of the same person, matched by shared clones. The CDR3 protein: CASSFLGGQGPTDTQYF. The base sequence is TGTGCCAGCAGTTTTCTGGGGGGACAGGGGCCCACAGATACGCAGTATTTT.